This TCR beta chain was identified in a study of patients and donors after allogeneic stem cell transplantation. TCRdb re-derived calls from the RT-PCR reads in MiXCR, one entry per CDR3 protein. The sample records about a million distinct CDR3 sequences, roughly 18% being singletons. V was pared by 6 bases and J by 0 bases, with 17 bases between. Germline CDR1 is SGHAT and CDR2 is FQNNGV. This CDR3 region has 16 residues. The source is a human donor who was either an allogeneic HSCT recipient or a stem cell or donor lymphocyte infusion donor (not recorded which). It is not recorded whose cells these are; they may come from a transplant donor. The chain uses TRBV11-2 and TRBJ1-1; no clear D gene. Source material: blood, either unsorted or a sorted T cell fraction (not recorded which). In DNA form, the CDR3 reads TGTGCCAGCAGTCACGATACCGGGGTTCTGAACACTGAAGCTTTCTTT. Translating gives CASSHDTGVLNTEAFF.